One sample yielded the 23 T cell receptor beta chains listed below, sequenced in a study of beta chain features in type 1 diabetes. The sequenced template was cDNA made from the entire isolated RNA. Using immunoSEQ multiplex PCR, the repertoire was profiled, and TCRdb retains in-frame clones only, with some absent. This table has 300,000 to 450,000 clones, 10% to 15% appearing once. Study-wide findings and caveats: Moderately but significantly shorter TCRB CDR3s were found in Type 1 diabetes patients in all four CD4+ subsets.

These TCRs' antigens remain unknown. The sequencing sample was made of naive CD4+ T cells from blood. Receptor source: a woman between 18 and 30 years old with type 1 diabetes.

The rearrangement joins TRBV29-1 to TRBJ1-2; 9 bases fit TRBD1. J lost 6 bases, V lost 5 bases, and 10 bases had no gene match. The CDR3 sequence is 14 residues long. CDR1 and CDR2 (germline): SQVTM, ANQGSEA. CDR3 DNA sequence: TGCAGCGTTTCCCCTTGGGACAGGGCCCATGGCTACACCTTC. As protein: CSVSPWDRAHGYTF.

This rearrangement joins TRBV12-5 to TRBJ2-5, with D possibly matching TRBD1 (6 bases). V lost 3 bases and J lost 6, with 14 bases in between. The length of the CDR3 is 14 residues. Germline CDR1 and CDR2: LGHNT and FRNRAP. As DNA, the CDR3 is TGTGCTAGTGGTTTAGGCAGGGGCTCGAAGACCCAGTACTTC. It is translated as CASGLGRGSKTQYF.

Only a few counts were recorded for this clone. The chain carries TRBV6-5 and TRBJ2-4; TRBD2 is a possible D gene (5 bases). Looked up from germline, CDR1 is MNHEY and CDR2 is SVGAGI. CDR3 length equals 16 residues. Trimming took 3 bases from V and 8 from J, leaving 20 bases between them. The CDR3: CASSYGREPGWDIQYF. The CDR3 nucleotides read TGTGCCAGCAGTTATGGTAGGGAGCCGGGATGGGACATTCAGTACTTC.

V gene TRBV18 combines with J gene TRBJ2-1; the D is unclear. Trimming removed 3 bases at V and 1 base at J, with 10 bases between. From germline, CDR1 is KGHSH and CDR2 LQKENI. The CDR3 loop spans 15 amino acids. CDR3 residues: CASSPRVESYNEQFF. Here the CDR3 DNA reads TGTGCCAGCTCACCCAGAGTGGAGTCCTACAATGAGCAGTTCTTC.

The chain employs TRBV10-3 and TRBJ2-1, with 11 bases that match TRBD2. CDR1 ENHRY and CDR2 SYGVKD come from the germline V gene. This CDR3 region has 19 residues. J gave up 0 bases and V 3 bases, and 10 bases lay outside the gene matches. Here the CDR3 reads CAISESPGLAGGSYNEQFF. DNA for the CDR3: TGTGCCATCAGTGAATCCCCGGGGCTAGCGGGAGGCTCCTACAATGAGCAGTTCTTC.

The CDR3 region is CASSQGWGPPYGYTF. DNA for the CDR3: TGTGCCAGCAGCCAAGGTTGGGGCCCCCCTTACGGCTACACCTTC. The chain uses TRBV14 and TRBJ1-2, with D possibly TRBD1 on 5 matching bases. Trimming removed 1 base at V and 8 bases at J, with 17 bases between. CDR1 and CDR2 (germline): SGHDN, FVKESK. This CDR3 spans 15 amino acids.

The CDR3 bases are TGTGCCAGCAGCTTAGCTCGACAGTTGAACACTGAAGCTTTCTTT. Translating gives CASSLARQLNTEAFF. The chain recombines TRBV7-2 with TRBJ1-1, with D tentatively TRBD1 (5 bases). The germline V gene encodes CDR1 SGHTA and CDR2 FQGNSA. This CDR3 is built from 15 residues. V lost 0 bases to trimming and J lost 0 bases, with 8 bases between them.

This clone occurred a few times. The chain has TRBV6-1 and TRBJ2-7, with D perhaps matching TRBD2 (6 bases). The CDR3 totals 12 residues. V lost 8 bases to trimming and J lost 2 bases, with 10 bases between them. Germline V lookup: CDR1 MNHNS, CDR2 SASEGT. The CDR3 bases are TGTGCCAGCGGTACGGGAGCCTACGAGCAGTACTTC. This codes for CASGTGAYEQYF.

This clone has a handful of counts. This chain joins TRBV28 and TRBJ2-4; 8 bases are a match to TRBD2. This CDR3 contains 15 residues. Trimming removed 7 bases from V and 1 base from J; junction bases left unmatched: 6. Per germline, CDR1 MDHEN and CDR2 SYDVKM. The chain's CDR3 is CASTLREGAKNIQYF. The CDR3 nucleotides read TGTGCCAGCACCCTACGGGAGGGGGCCAAAAACATTCAGTACTTC.

This clone was seen only a few times. The V gene is TRBV4-3, the J gene TRBJ2-2, with D tentatively TRBD1 (7 bases). Looked up from germline, CDR1 is LGHNA and CDR2 is YSLEER. This CDR3 is 15 amino acids long. Trimming took off 4 bases at V and 2 bases at J, with 11 bases between the two ends. The CDR3 reads CASSLQGGNTGELFF. Written as DNA, the CDR3 is TGCGCCAGCAGCCTCCAGGGGGGAAACACCGGGGAGCTGTTTTTT.

This clone was picked up a small number of times. V gene TRBV19 combines with J gene TRBJ1-1; 8 bases fit TRBD1. The V and J ends lost 5 bases and 5 bases, in that order; junction bases with no gene match: 10. CDR3 length equals 15 residues. Germline lookup yields CDR1 LNHDA and CDR2 SQIVND (reference sequence). The CDR3 DNA sequence: TGTGCCAGTAGTGAACGAGGACAGGGCGGGACTGAAGCTTTCTTT. This encodes CASSERGQGGTEAFF. The variable domain in full, with the rest retrieved from reference TRBV19 and TRBJ1-1, is DGGITQSPKYLFRKEGQNVTLSCEQNLNHDAMYWYRQDPGQGLRLIYYSQIVNDFQKGDIAEGYSVSREKKESFPLTVTSAQKNPTAFYLCASSERGQGGTEAFFGQGTRLTVV.

The chain carries TRBV19 and TRBJ2-2, with TRBD1 identical over 11 bases. The CDR3 totals 15 residues. Germline CDR1 reads LNHDA; CDR2 reads SQIVND (reference sequence). J was trimmed by 1 base and V by 9 bases; bases with no gene match: 4. The CDR3 bases are TGTGCCAGCCGAGGGACAGGGGGGAACACCGGGGAGCTGTTTTTT. The encoded protein is CASRGTGGNTGELFF.

This clone was found a few times. The chain links TRBV7-8 to TRBJ2-3; D perhaps matches TRBD1 (6 bases). Germline V CDR1 and CDR2: SGHVS, FQNEAQ. With 6 bases removed from V and 0 bases from J, the gap between germline ends came to 13 bases. This CDR3 region has 15 residues. CDR3 residues: CASRIGGASTDTQYF. The CDR3 DNA sequence: TGTGCCAGCAGGATAGGGGGAGCTAGCACAGATACGCAGTATTTT.

The sample holds a few counts of this clone. V usage is TRBV15 and J usage is TRBJ1-2, with 11 bases lining up with TRBD1. Germline V gene lookup returns CDR1 LNHNV and CDR2 YYDKDF (reference sequence). The CDR3 is 14 amino acids. Trimming removed 2 bases from V and 8 bases from J; junction bases left unmatched: 4. This chain's CDR3 is CATSRTGTGGGYTF. The DNA for the CDR3 is TGTGCCACCAGCAGAACCGGGACAGGGGGAGGCTACACCTTC.

This clone was seen only a few times. The chain combines TRBV9 with TRBJ1-5; maybe TRBD1 (6 bases). Germline CDR1 SGDLS, CDR2 YYNGEE. Between the trimmed V and J ends, which lost 7 bases and 6 bases, there was a span of 17 bases. This CDR3 comprises 14 residues. The CDR3 protein is CASSEQGLAQPQHF. In DNA form, the CDR3 reads TGTGCCAGCTCCGAACAGGGTTTGGCTCAGCCCCAGCATTTT.

The chain combines TRBV28 with TRBJ2-5, with D unclear. The V gene's germline CDR1 is MDHEN and CDR2 SYDVKM. The CDR3 has 11 residues. V lost 4 bases and J lost 4, with 4 bases in between. This CDR3 reads CASSSGETQYF. The CDR3 DNA reads TGTGCCAGCAGTTCGGGAGAGACCCAGTACTTC.

This chain joins TRBV27 and TRBJ2-7; D is perhaps TRBD2 (6 bases). Germline CDR1 MNHEY, CDR2 SMNVEV (reference sequence). Trimming stripped 5 bases from V and 2 bases from J, with 13 bases between. This CDR3 has 14 residues. CDR3 amino acids: CASSPMRGAYEQYF. The CDR3 nucleotides read TGTGCCAGCAGTCCCATGCGCGGGGCCTACGAGCAGTACTTC.

This clone was picked up a small number of times. The chain has TRBV23-1 and TRBJ2-5; 7 bases match TRBD1. TRBV23-1 is an ORF; its function is uncertain. J lost 2 bases, V lost 7 bases, and 10 bases had no gene match. CDR3 length equals 15 residues. The CDR3 sequence is CASTEGTATQETQYF. The DNA of the CDR3 is TGCGCCAGCACCGAAGGGACAGCCACACAAGAGACCCAGTACTTC.

This clone showed up just a few times. J is TRBJ2-1 and V is TRBV10-3, with 7 bases aligning to TRBD1. CDR3 length equals 13 residues. Losses at the gene ends were 10 bases for V and 6 bases for J; bases not matched to a gene: 9. Germline assignment: CDR1 ENHRY and CDR2 SYGVKD. Here the CDR3 DNA reads TGTGCCACGGGTGTTGCAGGGGGCAATGAGCAGTTCTTC. Translated, it gives CATGVAGGNEQFF.

Only a few counts were recorded for this clone. Other DNA sequences in the sample encode the same CDR3. The J gene is TRBJ2-3, the V gene TRBV7-2; no clear D gene. From germline, CDR1 is SGHTA and CDR2 FQGNSA. The V end lost 5 bases, the J end lost 3 bases, and 6 bases lay between the germline ends. The CDR3 is 12 residues long. The CDR3 DNA sequence: TGTGCCAGCAGCCGCGATACAGATACGCAGTATTTT. It is translated as CASSRDTDTQYF.

This clone was picked up a small number of times. The gene calls are TRBV9 and TRBJ2-7; D perhaps matches TRBD2 (5 bases). V was cut by 0 bases and J by 7 bases, with 8 bases left in between. Germline V gives CDR1 SGDLS, CDR2 YYNGEE. The CDR3 runs 12 residues. The CDR3: CASSVDRGEQYF. The CDR3 region has the DNA TGTGCCAGCAGCGTAGACCGGGGAGAGCAGTACTTC.

This clone was seen more than once but under ten times. V gene TRBV7-2 combines with J gene TRBJ2-3; 8 bases agree with TRBD2. In germline, CDR1 is SGHTA, CDR2 FQGNSA. Trimming cost V 5 bases and J 7 bases; bases outside gene matches: 17. The CDR3 covers 17 residues. CDR3 DNA sequence: TGTGCCAGCAGCACCCAGCCGGTTAGCGGGGCCGCAAATACGCAGTATTTT. The encoded protein is CASSTQPVSGAANTQYF.

The chain is built from TRBV5-1 and TRBJ1-4; D not certain. The ends were cut back, 0 bases at V and 10 bases at J, with 10 bases in the middle. The CDR3 runs to 13 residues. The germline V gene has CDR1 SGHRS and CDR2 YFSETQ. CDR3 sequence reads: CASSLGREGKLFF. The CDR3 nucleotides read TGCGCCAGCAGCTTGGGGAGGGAAGGAAAACTGTTTTTT.